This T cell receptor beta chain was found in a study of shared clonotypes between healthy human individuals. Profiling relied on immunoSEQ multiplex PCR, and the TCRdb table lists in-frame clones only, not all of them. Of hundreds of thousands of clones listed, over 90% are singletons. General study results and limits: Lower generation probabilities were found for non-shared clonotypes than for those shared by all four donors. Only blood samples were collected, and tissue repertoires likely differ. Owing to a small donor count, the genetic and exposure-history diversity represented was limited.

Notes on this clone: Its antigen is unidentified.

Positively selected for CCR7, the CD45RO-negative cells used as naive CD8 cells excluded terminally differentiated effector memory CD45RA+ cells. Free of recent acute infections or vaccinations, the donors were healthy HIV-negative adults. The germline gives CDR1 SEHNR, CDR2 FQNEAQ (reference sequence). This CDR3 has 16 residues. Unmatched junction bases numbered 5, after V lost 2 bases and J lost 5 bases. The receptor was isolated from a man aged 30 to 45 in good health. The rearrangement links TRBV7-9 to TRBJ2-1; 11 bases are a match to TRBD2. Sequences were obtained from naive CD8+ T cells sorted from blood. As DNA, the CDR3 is TGTGCCAGCAGCTTAATCGTACTAGCGGGAGACAATGAGCAGTTCTTC. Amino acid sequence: CASSLIVLAGDNEQFF.